Sequencing of this T cell receptor beta chain was carried out in a study of T cell repertoires in cytomegalovirus infection. On the study more broadly: Recently identified HLA-C-restricted CMV epitopes were used, and well-studied HLA-B-restricted CMV epitopes were used as well. The public TCR beta signatures pointed to both CMV infection and matching HLA type.

Study-wide points: Carriers of CMV and the relevant HLA type were discriminated by public TCR beta frequency. The ex vivo response was dominated by HLA-C-restricted CMV-specific TCR beta clonotypes.

The CDR3 has 13 residues. V lost 5 bases, J lost 2 bases, and 10 bases lay in between. CDR1 is SEHNR, CDR2 FQNEAQ, per germline (reference sequence). This clonotype occurred many times. Its target is not known. TCRdb recomputed calls from the reads with MiXCR, one row per CDR3 protein. The repertoire holds about 770,000 distinct CDR3 sequences, with almost 30% as singletons. The chain uses TRBV7-9 and TRBJ2-7; D is ambiguous. The receptor's source is a human donor in good health (CMV status not recorded). Some clones in this sample may be carry-over from other donors' samples. The sequenced sample was cultured CD8+ T cells from PBMCs, obtained from culture after CMV antigen stimulation. The CDR3 bases are TGTGCCAGCAGCCCCCCTGAGGCCTACGAGCAGTACTTC. Amino acid sequence: CASSPPEAYEQYF. Supplemented by reference TRBV7-9 and TRBJ2-7, the full variable domain reads DTGVSQNPRHKITKRGQNVTFRCDPISEHNRLYWYRQTLGQGPEFLTYFQNEAQLEKSRLLSDRFSAERPKGSFSTLEIQRTEQGDSAMYLCASSPPEAYEQYFGPGTRLTVT.